A selection of T cell receptor beta chains follows, all from one sample in a study of blood T cell repertoires in COVID-19. The table came from immunoSEQ multiplex PCR; TCRdb's copy has only in-frame clones and leaves some out. Counted here are about 150,000 clones, about three quarters occurring once; the ten biggest clones make up 1.5% to 2%. The source material was peripheral blood. These receptors all stem from a man older than 75 with acute or convalescent COVID-19. Each CDR3 is given with its conserved first and last residue. The order of the fields is CDR3 length, J gene, D gene, V gene, clone size, CDR3 protein, CDR3 DNA. The D gene is left open where the match is weak. Clone size appears in some rows only: once, few, many, or a class for an expanded clone.

len: 15; j_gene: TRBJ1-6; d_gene: NA; v_gene: TRBV28; abundance: NA; CDR3aa: CASSLSLGRGSPLHF; CDR3nt: TGTGCCAGCAGTTTATCCCTAGGCAGAGGATCACCCCTCCACTTT
len: 13; j_gene: TRBJ2-3; d_gene: TRBD2; v_gene: TRBV12-3/TRBV12-4; abundance: NA; CDR3aa: CASSLKVQRGEYF; CDR3nt: TGTGCCAGCAGTTTAAAGGTCCAGCGGGGGGAGTATTTT
len: 13; j_gene: TRBJ2-1; d_gene: NA; v_gene: TRBV24-1; abundance: NA; CDR3aa: CATSQGYLDEQFF; CDR3nt: TGTGCCACCAGTCAGGGCTACCTGGATGAGCAGTTCTTC
len: 16; j_gene: TRBJ2-3; d_gene: TRBD1; v_gene: TRBV6-5; abundance: NA; CDR3aa: CASSLQGAPSTDTQYF; CDR3nt: TGTGCCAGCAGTTTACAGGGGGCCCCTAGCACAGATACGCAGTATTTT
len: 13; j_gene: TRBJ2-7; d_gene: TRBD1; v_gene: TRBV5-6; abundance: NA; CDR3aa: CASSGRDRYEQYF; CDR3nt: TGTGCCAGCAGCGGCCGGGACAGATACGAGCAGTACTTC
len: 13; j_gene: TRBJ2-5; d_gene: NA; v_gene: TRBV9; abundance: NA; CDR3aa: CASSVGPKETQYF; CDR3nt: TGTGCCAGCAGCGTAGGGCCCAAAGAGACCCAGTACTTC
len: 13; j_gene: TRBJ2-5; d_gene: NA; v_gene: TRBV3-1/TRBV3-2; abundance: NA; CDR3aa: CASSRMSGETQYF; CDR3nt: TGTGCCAGCAGTAGAATGTCAGGAGAGACCCAGTACTTC
len: 15; j_gene: TRBJ2-5; d_gene: TRBD1; v_gene: TRBV6-5; abundance: NA; CDR3aa: CASSSAQGAKETQYF; CDR3nt: TGTGCCAGCAGTTCCGCACAGGGGGCTAAGGAGACCCAGTACTTC
len: 14; j_gene: TRBJ2-3; d_gene: NA; v_gene: TRBV2; abundance: NA; CDR3aa: CASSETLVRDTQYF; CDR3nt: TGTGCCAGCAGTGAAACCCTAGTGAGAGATACGCAGTATTTT
len: 14; j_gene: TRBJ1-6; d_gene: NA; v_gene: TRBV2; abundance: few; CDR3aa: CAAGAGSYNSPLHF; CDR3nt: TGTGCCGCGGGGGCAGGGTCCTATAATTCACCCCTCCACTTT
len: 12; j_gene: TRBJ1-2; d_gene: NA; v_gene: TRBV18; abundance: few; CDR3aa: CASSGGMEGYTF; CDR3nt: TGTGCCAGCTCGGGGGGGATGGAAGGCTACACCTTC
len: 15; j_gene: TRBJ1-4; d_gene: NA; v_gene: TRBV15; abundance: NA; CDR3aa: CATSRDRGGPEKLFF; CDR3nt: TGTGCCACCAGCAGAGATCGAGGGGGACCCGAAAAACTGTTTTTT
len: 14; j_gene: TRBJ1-3; d_gene: NA; v_gene: TRBV30; abundance: NA; CDR3aa: CAWSFGGEGNTIYF; CDR3nt: TGTGCCTGGAGTTTTGGAGGGGAAGGAAACACCATATATTTT
len: 16; j_gene: TRBJ2-2; d_gene: NA; v_gene: TRBV12-5; abundance: once; CDR3aa: CASGLGHSANTGELFF; CDR3nt: TGTGCTAGTGGCCTCGGACACTCCGCGAACACCGGGGAGCTGTTTTTT
len: 13; j_gene: TRBJ1-1; d_gene: NA; v_gene: TRBV18; abundance: medium-sized; CDR3aa: CASSPRGIAEAFF; CDR3nt: TGTGCCAGCTCACCCCGGGGGATCGCTGAAGCTTTCTTT
len: 14; j_gene: TRBJ2-7; d_gene: NA; v_gene: TRBV5-1; abundance: once; CDR3aa: CASSYLGGDYEQYF; CDR3nt: TGCGCCAGCAGCTACCTAGGGGGTGACTACGAGCAGTACTTC
len: 15; j_gene: TRBJ2-7; d_gene: TRBD1; v_gene: TRBV19; abundance: NA; CDR3aa: CASSNRRTGSNEQYF; CDR3nt: TGTGCCAGTAGTAATAGACGGACAGGGTCCAACGAGCAGTACTTC
len: 14; j_gene: TRBJ1-4; d_gene: TRBD1; v_gene: TRBV28; abundance: NA; CDR3aa: CASSFDRVREKLFF; CDR3nt: TGTGCCAGCAGTTTTGACAGGGTACGAGAAAAACTGTTTTTT
len: 13; j_gene: TRBJ2-7; d_gene: NA; v_gene: TRBV7-3; abundance: NA; CDR3aa: CASSSTGEYEQYF; CDR3nt: TGTGCCAGCAGCTCGACAGGAGAGTACGAGCAGTACTTC
len: 13; j_gene: TRBJ2-2; d_gene: NA; v_gene: TRBV29-1; abundance: NA; CDR3aa: CSVGHSRAGELFF; CDR3nt: TGCAGCGTCGGACATTCTCGGGCCGGGGAGCTGTTTTTT
len: 12; j_gene: TRBJ1-2; d_gene: NA; v_gene: TRBV6-5; abundance: NA; CDR3aa: CAVDSPNYGYTF; CDR3nt: TGTGCCGTCGACAGCCCTAACTATGGCTACACCTTC
len: 15; j_gene: TRBJ1-2; d_gene: TRBD1; v_gene: TRBV3-1/TRBV3-2; abundance: NA; CDR3aa: CASSHEWTGEFGYTF; CDR3nt: TGTGCCAGCAGCCATGAATGGACAGGGGAGTTCGGCTACACCTTC
len: 13; j_gene: TRBJ2-7; d_gene: NA; v_gene: TRBV6-5; abundance: NA; CDR3aa: CASSSLGSYEQYF; CDR3nt: TGTGCCAGCAGTTCTCTCGGCTCCTACGAGCAGTACTTC